The rows below give T cell receptor beta chains drawn from one sample of a study of tumor-infiltrating lymphocytes in primary liver carcinoma. TCRdb used MiXCR to reprocess the multiplex PCR reads, holding one entry per CDR3 protein. The profile shows about 99,000 distinct CDR3 sequences, about three quarters of them singletons. Material for sequencing was liver tumor tissue from sampling region 5. All receptors come from a woman in her fifties or sixties with primary liver carcinoma and hepatitis B virus infection. The CDR3 runs from the conserved cysteine through the conserved F or W. D genes are given only for firm matches. Expanded clones are given a class, and other clones once, few, many or no size at all.

>.|TRBJ1-5|TRBV27|13|.
CASSLQLRQPHHF
>TRBD1|TRBJ1-1|TRBV6-1|14|medium-sized
CASSEYQGGTEAFF
>TRBD1|TRBJ2-5|TRBV30|15|many
CAWSPLRGLGETQYF
>.|TRBJ2-3|TRBV11-2|14|.
CARSLGLPTDTQYF
>.|TRBJ2-7|TRBV20-1|15|.
CSTRVGQPLSDEQYF
>.|.|TRBV5-6|16|few
CASSLVGGPKTDTQHF
>.|TRBJ2-3|TRBV6-6|12|.
CASSYVADARYF
>.|TRBJ1-1|TRBV6-2/TRBV6-3|12|.
CANHRQNIEAFF
>.|TRBJ2-1|TRBV11-3|14|.
CTSSRGLWGDEQFF
>TRBD1|TRBJ2-1|TRBV28|16|.
CASLQGVGAKYNEQFF
>.|TRBJ1-2|TRBV6-5|17|.
CASTPYKGRGDSYGYTF
>TRBD2|TRBJ2-1|TRBV6-5|16|.
CANGFLGAGANNEQFF
>TRBD2|TRBJ2-3|TRBV30|15|few
CAYSIAGGTGDTQCF
>.|TRBJ1-2|TRBV6-6|12|.
CASTSYEEGYTF
>.|TRBJ1-3|TRBV2|12|once
CASGLDLTSIYF
>.|TRBJ2-1|TRBV24-1|16|.
CATSDSFGQGGNEQSF
>TRBD1|TRBJ1-3|TRBV30|16|.
CAWGRTGINSGNTIYF
>.|TRBJ1-1|TRBV11-3|18|.
CASSLGTGRGAMNTEAFF
>.|TRBJ1-5|TRBV11-2|13|.
CASGHGPREPQHF
>.|TRBJ2-7|TRBV28|16|.
CVSSLSWCQRAYEQYF
>.|TRBJ1-2|TRBV28|17|.
CASYAGGAGIINYGYTF
>.|TRBJ2-3|TRBV11-3|18|.
CASSQRSGTVTSTDMQYF
>TRBD2|TRBJ2-1|TRBV5-1|14|.
CASSSTGGANEQFF
>.|TRBJ2-7|TRBV20-1|12|.
CSADRLDYEQYF
>.|TRBJ1-2|TRBV28|13|.
CASSLQLNYGYTF
>TRBD2|TRBJ2-4|TRBV4-1|18|.
CASSLGLAGVPAKNIQYF
>TRBD1|TRBJ2-7|TRBV14|15|many
CASSRRQGARYEQYF
>.|TRBJ2-3|TRBV7-3|14|.
CASSSDQWADTQYF
>.|.|TRBV29-1|12|.
CSATTAGDMQHF
>TRBD2|TRBJ2-1|TRBV5-1|15|.
CASSLPSGTYNGQFF
>.|TRBJ2-5|TRBV14|16|many
CASSQLRLGFGETQYF
>TRBD2|TRBJ2-3|TRBV20-1|15|.
CSASRLAGGGDTQYF
>.|TRBJ2-1|TRBV29-1|12|.
CSGSIAYNEQFF
>.|TRBJ2-3|TRBV7-9|15|.
CASRPGPPDTDTQYF
>.|TRBJ2-5|TRBV24-1|12|.
CATSSLKETQYF
>.|TRBJ1-2|TRBV4-2|15|.
CASSQDIYNPYGYTF
>.|TRBJ2-1|TRBV5-3|18|.
CAKRCPPEGTDRQNEQFF
>TRBD1|TRBJ1-1|TRBV6-5|14|.
CASRTTGRDTKAFF
>TRBD1|TRBJ1-2|TRBV6-5|15|.
CASSPYRGFGYGYAF
>.|TRBJ2-3|TRBV29-1|13|once
CNVEGRAIDTQYF
>TRBD2|TRBJ2-1|TRBV12-3/TRBV12-4|15|once
CAISLGAGGYNEQFF
>TRBD1|TRBJ1-1|TRBV12-3/TRBV12-4|14|many
CASSLPGQGTEAFF
>TRBD2|TRBJ2-1|TRBV18|16|.
CASSPPGLARPDEQFF
>TRBD2|TRBJ2-7|TRBV28|15|.
CASSPRGRDSSEQYF
>.|TRBJ1-1|TRBV12-3/TRBV12-4|17|many
CASSLGRLRQGWTEAFF
>.|TRBJ2-2|TRBV12-3/TRBV12-4|14|many
CASSFIGNTGELFF
>.|TRBJ1-2|TRBV12-3/TRBV12-4|11|.
CASTWGGGYSF
>TRBD2|TRBJ2-4|TRBV28|15|many
CASSFYREGPDIQYF